The 14 T cell receptor beta chains below all came from one sample that was sequenced in a study of cytomegalovirus exposure and HLA in healthy donors. PCR employed 60 Vbeta and 13 Jbeta primers. Profiling relied on immunoSEQ multiplex PCR, and the TCRdb table lists in-frame clones only, not all of them. The sample carries around 91,000 clones, roughly 60% recorded once. Sequencing was carried out using PBMCs. These TCRs come from a human donor in good health.

A few counts support this clone. The J gene is TRBJ2-5, the V gene TRBV6-6, with unresolved D. Germline CDR1 MNHNY, CDR2 SVGAGI (reference sequence). This CDR3 contains 11 residues. The V end was cut by 6 bases, the J end by 5 bases, with 7 bases between. This chain's CDR3 is CASSSGETQYF. CDR3 coding DNA: TGTGCCAGCAGCTCCGGGGAGACCCAGTACTTC.

The V gene is TRBV25-1, the J gene TRBJ1-6; D ambiguous. Germline CDR1 and CDR2: MGHDK and SYGVNS. CDR3 size: 12 residues. Trimming took 3 bases from V and 9 from J, leaving 6 bases between them. This CDR3 is CASSDGISPLHF. CDR3 coding DNA: TGTGCCAGCAGTGACGGTATTTCACCCCTCCACTTT.

This chain links TRBV15 with TRBJ1-6; D is perhaps TRBD1 (5 bases). V lost 1 base, J lost 6 bases, and 7 bases lay in between. The V gene's germline CDR1 is LNHNV and CDR2 YYDKDF (reference sequence). The CDR3 sequence is 14 residues long. Here the CDR3 DNA reads TGTGCCACCAGCAGAGGGGGGGTTAATTCACCCCTCCACTTT. As protein: CATSRGGVNSPLHF. Supplemented by reference TRBV15 and TRBJ1-6, the full variable domain reads DAMVIQNPRYQVTQFGKPVTLSCSQTLNHNVMYWYQQKSSQAPKLLFHYYDKDFNNEADTPDNFQSRRPNTSFCFLDIRSPGLGDTAMYLCATSRGGVNSPLHFGNGTRLTVT.

The chain links TRBV6-9 to TRBJ1-2; possibly TRBD1 for D (5 bases). The length of the CDR3 is 16 residues. The germline V gene encodes CDR1 MNHGY and CDR2 SVAAGI. V gave up 0 bases and J gave up 6 bases, with 17 bases separating them. The CDR3, as DNA: TGTGCCAGCAGTTATTCTGACGTCAGGGAGGGAAATGGCTACACCTTC. Its protein product is CASSYSDVREGNGYTF.

V and J are TRBV4-1 and TRBJ1-4, with D possibly matching TRBD1 (6 bases). Per germline, CDR1 MGHRA and CDR2 YSYEKL. The V gene lost 3 bases and the J gene lost 1 base, with 9 bases spanning the gap. This CDR3 region has 15 residues. CDR3 in amino acids: CASSHGQRTNEKLFF. DNA of the CDR3: TGCGCCAGCAGCCACGGACAGCGAACTAATGAAAAACTGTTTTTT.

The table lists this clone with a few counts. V and J are TRBV11-3 and TRBJ2-2, with 16 bases lining up with TRBD2. The CDR3 sequence is 19 residues long. Germline V gene data show CDR1 as SGHNT and CDR2 as YENEEA. The J segment lost 3 bases and the V segment lost 5 bases, leaving 9 bases of the junction unmatched. The CDR3 DNA sequence: TGTGCCAGCAGCCCTCCGGGACTAGCGGGGGGGCGGTACACCGGGGAGCTGTTTTTT. This sequence encodes CASSPPGLAGGRYTGELFF.

This clone has only a few counts. This sample also contains other DNA sequences that code for the same CDR3. This chain joins TRBV5-6 and TRBJ2-1, with 8 bases identical to TRBD1. This CDR3 has 17 residues. V was clipped by 3 bases and J by 3 bases; unmatched bases: 11. The germline V gene encodes CDR1 SGHDT and CDR2 YYEEEE. The CDR3 DNA sequence: TGTGCCAGCAGCTCCGTTCAGACAGGGGCGGACTACAATGAGCAGTTCTTC. It yields the protein CASSSVQTGADYNEQFF.

V and J are TRBV28 and TRBJ2-4; no clear D. Looked up from germline, CDR1 is MDHEN and CDR2 is SYDVKM. The CDR3 is made up of 14 amino acids. V lost 5 bases and J lost 3, with 11 bases in between. CDR3 protein: CASSHLFGKNIQYF. For the CDR3, the DNA is TGTGCCAGCAGTCACCTCTTCGGCAAAAACATTCAGTACTTC.

The rearrangement uses TRBV29-1 and TRBJ1-5; 8 nucleotides line up with TRBD1. Germline V gives CDR1 SQVTM, CDR2 ANQGSEA. The J segment lost 1 base and the V segment lost 6 bases, leaving 2 bases of the junction unmatched. The CDR3 has 13 residues. The CDR3, as DNA: TGCAGCGTCCAGGGGGCAAGCAATCAGCCCCAGCATTTT. It is translated as CSVQGASNQPQHF.

The chain couples TRBV19 to TRBJ1-1; tentatively, D is TRBD1 (5 bases). CDR1 and CDR2 (germline): LNHDA, SQIVND (reference sequence). The CDR3 runs to 11 residues. V gave up 7 bases and J gave up 5 bases, with 8 bases separating them. The CDR3 protein is CASTPGTEAFF. CDR3 coding DNA: TGTGCCAGTACCCCAGGGACTGAAGCTTTCTTT.

This clone occurred a few times. V is TRBV4-1 and J is TRBJ1-1; maybe TRBD1 (6 bases). The V gene lost 0 bases and the J gene lost 11 bases, with 22 bases spanning the gap. This CDR3 contains 16 residues. The germline CDR1 and CDR2 sequences are MGHRA and YSYEKL. CDR3 region: CASSQDLWGADSGAFF. The CDR3 DNA is TGCGCCAGCAGCCAAGATTTGTGGGGAGCGGACAGCGGTGCTTTCTTT.

CDR3: CASSLSSDTQYF. CDR3 bases: TGTGCCAGCAGCTTGTCATCAGATACGCAGTATTTT. The V and J genes are TRBV5-4 and TRBJ2-3; D call uncertain. The CDR3 loop spans 12 amino acids. Germline CDR1 reads SGHNT; CDR2 reads YYREEE (reference sequence). Trimming cost V 1 base and J 4 bases, with 4 bases left between them.

The rearrangement uses TRBV6-5 and TRBJ2-3, with TRBD2 matching 9 bases. The CDR3 runs to 15 residues. Trimming at V came to 0 bases and at J to 3 bases, leaving 1 base not matched to a gene. In germline, CDR1 is MNHEY, CDR2 SVGAGI. The CDR3 region is CASSYSRGGTDTQYF. The CDR3 DNA reads TGTGCCAGCAGTTACTCGCGGGGGGGAACAGATACGCAGTATTTT.

The genes are TRBV7-2 and TRBJ1-4; no reliable D call. Per the germline V gene, CDR1 is SGHTA and CDR2 is FQGNSA. This CDR3 comprises 12 residues. Trimming left V 1 base short and J 10 bases short, with 7 bases between. The CDR3: CASSLVEGKLFF. CDR3 DNA: TGTGCCAGCAGCTTAGTTGAGGGAAAACTGTTTTTT.